This T cell receptor beta chain was obtained from a study of neoadjuvant anti-PD-1 for oral cavity cancer. Study-level information: Patients without progression received a fourth nivolumab dose around day 43, then surgical resection on days 50-56.

Most PBMC samples had around 480 ng input DNA in six replicates. Here immunoSEQ multiplex PCR was the method, and the copy in TCRdb shows in-frame clones only, minus some. The profile shows tens of thousands of clones, 83% of them singletons. Study-wide results and limits: With a few patients per group, TCR findings need larger cohorts.

No culture or expansion preceded analysis of these blood cells. As to this clone: The antigen remains unidentified.

The sequence derives from a person between 40 and 85 years old with oral cavity squamous cell carcinoma. The sequences come from PBMCs, collected before nivolumab (anti-PD-1) treatment.

The CDR3: CASSLADRGREKLFF. The CDR3 nucleotides are TGTGCCAGCAGCTTGGCCGACAGGGGTCGTGAAAAACTGTTTTTT. The rearrangement joins TRBV5-5 to TRBJ1-4; 8 bases are shared with TRBD1. CDR1 SGHKS and CDR2 YYEKEE come from the germline V gene (reference sequence). This CDR3 has 15 residues. The junction had 5 bases not matched to a gene; V was cut back by 0 bases and J by 7 bases.